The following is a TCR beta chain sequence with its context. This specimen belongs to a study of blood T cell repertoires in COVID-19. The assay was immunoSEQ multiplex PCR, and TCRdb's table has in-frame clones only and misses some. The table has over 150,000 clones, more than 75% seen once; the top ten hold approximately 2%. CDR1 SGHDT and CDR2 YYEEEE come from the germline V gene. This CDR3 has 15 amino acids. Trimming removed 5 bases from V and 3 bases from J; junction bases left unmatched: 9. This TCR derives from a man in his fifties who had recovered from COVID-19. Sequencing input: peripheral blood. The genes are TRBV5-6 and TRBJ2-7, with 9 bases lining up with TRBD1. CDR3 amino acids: CASSWGQGDVYEQYF. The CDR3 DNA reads TGTGCCAGCAGTTGGGGACAGGGAGATGTCTACGAGCAGTACTTC.